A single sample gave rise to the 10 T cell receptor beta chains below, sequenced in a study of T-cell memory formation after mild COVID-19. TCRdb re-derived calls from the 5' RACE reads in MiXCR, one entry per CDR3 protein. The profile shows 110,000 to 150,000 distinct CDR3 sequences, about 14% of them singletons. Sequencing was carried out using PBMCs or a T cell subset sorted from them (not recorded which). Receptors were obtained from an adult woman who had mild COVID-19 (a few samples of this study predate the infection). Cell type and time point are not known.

CDR3: CATSRVRGKETQYF. CDR3 DNA sequence: TGTGCCACCAGCAGGGTCAGGGGGAAAGAGACCCAGTACTTC. This chain joins TRBV15 and TRBJ2-5; 7 nucleotides line up with TRBD1. CDR3 length: 14 residues. CDR1 is LNHNV, CDR2 YYDKDF, per germline (reference sequence). Trimming took 3 bases from V and 3 from J; bases not matched to a gene: 4.

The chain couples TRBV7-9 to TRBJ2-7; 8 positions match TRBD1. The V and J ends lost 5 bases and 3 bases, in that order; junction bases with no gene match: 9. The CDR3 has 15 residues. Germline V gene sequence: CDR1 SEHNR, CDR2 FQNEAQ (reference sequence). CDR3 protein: CASSHDRGPLYEQYF. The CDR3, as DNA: TGTGCCAGCAGCCACGACAGGGGTCCTCTCTACGAGCAGTACTTC.

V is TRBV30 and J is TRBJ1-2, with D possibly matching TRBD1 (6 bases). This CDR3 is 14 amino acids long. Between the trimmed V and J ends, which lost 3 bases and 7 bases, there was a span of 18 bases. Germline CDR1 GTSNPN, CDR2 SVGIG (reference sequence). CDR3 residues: CAWRDTGHGGGYTF. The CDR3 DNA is TGTGCCTGGAGAGACACAGGGCACGGGGGTGGCTACACCTTC.

The CDR3 reads CSAPNRVGSYEQYF. Here the CDR3 DNA reads TGCAGTGCTCCTAACAGGGTAGGATCCTACGAGCAGTACTTC. The chain recombines TRBV20-1 with TRBJ2-7; possibly TRBD1 for D (6 bases). CDR1 and CDR2 from the germline V gene are DFQATT and SNEGSKA (reference sequence). The CDR3 loop spans 14 amino acids. V was clipped by 5 bases and J by 1 base, with 15 bases between them.

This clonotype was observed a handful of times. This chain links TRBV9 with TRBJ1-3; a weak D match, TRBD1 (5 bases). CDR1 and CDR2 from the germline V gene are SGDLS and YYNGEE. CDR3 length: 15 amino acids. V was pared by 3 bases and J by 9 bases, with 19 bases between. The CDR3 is CASSALGAKWGTIYF. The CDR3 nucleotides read TGTGCCAGCAGCGCCCTAGGGGCGAAGTGGGGCACCATATATTTT.

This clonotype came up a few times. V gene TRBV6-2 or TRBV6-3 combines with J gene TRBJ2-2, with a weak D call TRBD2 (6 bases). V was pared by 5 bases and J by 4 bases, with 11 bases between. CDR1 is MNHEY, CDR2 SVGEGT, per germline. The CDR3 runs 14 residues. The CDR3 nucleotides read TGTGCCAGCAGTCACGGGAGTAGCACCGGGGAGCTGTTTTTT. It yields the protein CASSHGSSTGELFF.

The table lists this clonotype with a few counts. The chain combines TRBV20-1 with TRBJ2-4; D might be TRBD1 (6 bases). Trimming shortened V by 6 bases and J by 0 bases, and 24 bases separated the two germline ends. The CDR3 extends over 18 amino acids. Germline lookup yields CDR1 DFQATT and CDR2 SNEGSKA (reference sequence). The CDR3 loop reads CSARPYLSGVLAKNIQYF. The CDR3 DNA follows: TGCAGTGCCAGACCCTACTTGTCAGGGGTACTAGCCAAAAACATTCAGTACTTC.

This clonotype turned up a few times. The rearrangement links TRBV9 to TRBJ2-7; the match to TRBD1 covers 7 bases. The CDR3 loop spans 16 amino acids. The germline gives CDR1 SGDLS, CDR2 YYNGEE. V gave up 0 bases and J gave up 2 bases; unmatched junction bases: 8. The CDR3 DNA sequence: TGTGCCAGCAGCGTAGATCAGGGGGTGTCGGCCTACGAGCAGTACTTC. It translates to CASSVDQGVSAYEQYF.

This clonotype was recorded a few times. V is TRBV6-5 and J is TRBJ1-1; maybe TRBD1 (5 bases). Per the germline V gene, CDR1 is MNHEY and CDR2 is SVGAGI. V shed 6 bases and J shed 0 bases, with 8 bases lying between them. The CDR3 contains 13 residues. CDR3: CASRLTVNTEAFF. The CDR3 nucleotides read TGTGCCAGCAGACTGACAGTGAACACTGAAGCTTTCTTT.

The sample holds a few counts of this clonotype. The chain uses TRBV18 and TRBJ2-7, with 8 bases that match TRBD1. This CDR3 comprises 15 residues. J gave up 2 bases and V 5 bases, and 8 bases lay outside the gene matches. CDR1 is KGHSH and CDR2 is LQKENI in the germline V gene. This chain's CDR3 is CASSDRDRTPYEQYF. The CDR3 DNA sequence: TGTGCCAGCTCAGACCGGGACAGGACACCCTACGAGCAGTACTTC.